The clone carrying this TCR beta chain came up many times. The length of the CDR3 is 14 residues. V was cut by 1 base and J by 0 bases, with 6 bases left in between. Germline V lookup: CDR1 SGHTA, CDR2 FQGNSA. The data were taken from a study of regulatory T cells in long-lasting Graves disease. Assembly of TCR beta libraries relied on iRepertoire HTBI primers together with Arm-PCR of CDR3 regions. One entry per CDR3 protein results from TCRdb running MiXCR on the multiplex PCR reads. The sample has some 250,000 distinct CDR3 sequences; around 18% are singletons. Described time point: newly diagnosed GD, antithyroid drugs for less than 3 months. Researchers made the TCR library from RNA that was extracted from PBMCs. Another study also made use of these data, one on T cells in Graves' hyperthyroidism and ophthalmopathy. Per that paper: Absent ophthalmopathy progression within 18 months defined stable Graves' hyperthyroidism.

This specimen was peripheral blood mononuclear cells (PBMCs), taken at new diagnosis, from a patient treated with antithyroid drugs. The TCR was taken from a woman between 25 and 40 years old with Graves disease. The chain links TRBV7-2 to TRBJ1-1, with D possibly matching TRBD1 (5 bases). The CDR3 loop is CASSLGQLNTEAFF. CDR3 in DNA: TGTGCCAGCAGCTTAGGACAGCTGAACACTGAAGCTTTCTTT.